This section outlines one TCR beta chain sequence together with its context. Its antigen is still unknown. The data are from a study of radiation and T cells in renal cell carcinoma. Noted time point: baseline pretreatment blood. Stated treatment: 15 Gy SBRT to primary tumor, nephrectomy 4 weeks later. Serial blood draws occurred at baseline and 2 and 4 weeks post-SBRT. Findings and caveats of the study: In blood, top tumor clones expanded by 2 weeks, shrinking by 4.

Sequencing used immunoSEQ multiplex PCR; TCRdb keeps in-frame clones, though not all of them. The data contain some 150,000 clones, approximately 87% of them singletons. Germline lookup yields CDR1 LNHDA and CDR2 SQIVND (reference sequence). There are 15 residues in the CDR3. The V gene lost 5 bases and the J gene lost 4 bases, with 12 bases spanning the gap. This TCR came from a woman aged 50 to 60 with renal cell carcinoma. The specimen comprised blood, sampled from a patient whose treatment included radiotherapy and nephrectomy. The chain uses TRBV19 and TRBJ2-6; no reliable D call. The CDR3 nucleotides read TGTGCCAGTAGTCCCCGAGCCCGGGGGGCCAACGTCCTGACTTTC. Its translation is CASSPRARGANVLTF.